This TCR beta chain was profiled in a study of T-cell memory formation after mild COVID-19. Study-wide points: Memory from before infection featured some responding clones, which suggests cross-reactive memory joined. Day 37-peaking second-wave clones had unconfirmed SARS-CoV-2 specificity.

V was shortened by 2 bases and J by 5 bases, with 12 bases between the two germline ends. The CDR3 covers 14 residues. Germline CDR1 MGHDK, CDR2 SYGVNS. TCRdb processed the 5' RACE reads anew with MiXCR; each CDR3 protein has one entry. The sample gives about 430,000 distinct CDR3 sequences, roughly 18% of which show up once; roughly 21% is in the top ten. As for this clonotype: Its antigen is unknown.

This TCR was recovered from a young man who had mild COVID-19 (a few samples of this study predate the infection). Cell type and time point are not known. V is TRBV25-1 and J is TRBJ1-2; D gene ambiguous. The sequenced material came from PBMCs or a T cell subset sorted from them (not recorded which). The CDR3 bases are TGTGCCAGCAGTGAAGAAGGGCTCGGGTATGGCTACACCTTC. As protein: CASSEEGLGYGYTF.